The 31 T cell receptor beta chains in this list originate from one sample, sequenced in a study of tumor-infiltrating lymphocytes in primary liver carcinoma. The authors took blood RNA from unsorted whole blood and also extracted germline DNA. From around 520 ng of total RNA, TCR beta-specific cDNA was reverse-transcribed using a constant-region primer. Employing slightly modified ARM-PCR, three nested multiplex PCR rounds were run, and these gave rise to the TCR beta libraries. TRBV1-TRBV30 forward primers paired with a C-beta reverse primer drove the first two PCR rounds, roughly 10 cycles each. TCRdb redid the calling of the multiplex PCR reads with MiXCR, one entry per CDR3 protein. The repertoire has about 200,000 distinct CDR3 sequences, less than 65% of them found once; the top ten carry around 7.1%. The sequenced material came from peripheral blood. Receptor source: an older woman with primary liver carcinoma and hepatitis B virus infection.

The CDR3 coding sequence is TGTGCCAGCAGCTTCGGACTAATGGGAGTTGAGCAGTTCTTC. It is translated as CASSFGLMGVEQFF. This chain connects TRBV11-2 to TRBJ2-1; possible D gene TRBD2, 6 bases. Trimming left V 3 bases short and J 9 bases short, with 15 bases between. CDR3 length equals 14 residues. Germline CDR1 and CDR2: SGHAT and FQNNGV.

With regard to this clonotype: No conserved phenylalanine or tryptophan ends this CDR3, so it is likely a read error. The gene calls are TRBV5-6 and TRBJ2-1; 12 nucleotides match TRBD2. Germline V gene lookup returns CDR1 SGHDT and CDR2 YYEEEE. With V trimmed by 3 bases and J by 12 bases, 7 bases remained unmatched. This CDR3 is 14 amino acids long. CDR3 sequence (DNA): TGTGCCAGCAGCTCAGGGACTAGCGGGCTAGGGCAGTTCCTC. It is translated as CASSSGTSGLGQFL.

The V gene is TRBV4-1, the J gene TRBJ2-6, with TRBD2 matching over 16 bases. Germline V CDR1 and CDR2: MGHRA, YSYEKL. CDR3 length: 20 residues. Trimming took 6 bases from V and 0 from J; bases not matched to a gene: 8. The chain's CDR3 is CASSLGTSGRANSGANVLTF. DNA for the CDR3: TGCGCCAGCAGTCTCGGGACTAGCGGGAGGGCCAACTCTGGGGCCAACGTCCTGACTTTC.

As concerns this clonotype: Relative to the germline gene, one junction end is altered; a read error may explain this. CDR3: CAGSLVRGSGEQFF. As DNA, the CDR3 is TGTGCCGGCAGCTTGGTGCGGGGTTCCGGTGAACAGTTCTTC. The V gene is TRBV11-2, the J gene TRBJ2-1; a possible D gene is TRBD2 (6 bases). In germline, CDR1 is SGHAT, CDR2 FQNNGV. The CDR3 covers 14 residues. The variable domain in full, with the rest retrieved from reference TRBV11-2 and TRBJ2-1, is EAGVAQSPRYKIIEKRQSVAFWCNPISGHATLYWYQQILGQGPKLLIQFQNNGVVDDSQLPKDRFSAERLKGVDSTLKIQPAKLEDSAVYLCAGSLVRGSGEQFFGPGTRLTVL.

As for this clonotype: This may arise from a read error, as a much more abundant clone is one base away. This chain links TRBV5-1 with TRBJ2-6; possible D gene TRBD1, 6 bases. The CDR3 consists of 16 residues. The V end lost 2 bases, the J end lost 1 base, and 10 bases lay between the germline ends. Germline loops: CDR1 SGHRS, CDR2 YFSETQ. The CDR3 sequence is CASSFPGQSGANVLTF. For the CDR3, the DNA is TGCGCCAGCAGCTTCCCAGGACAGTCTGGGGCCAACGTCCTGACTTTC.

This clonotype was found many times. V gene TRBV12-5 combines with J gene TRBJ1-2; tentatively, D is TRBD1 (6 bases). The CDR3 spans 12 residues. Deletions cut 4 bases from V and 8 bases from J, with 11 bases between. The germline V gene encodes CDR1 LGHNT and CDR2 FRNRAP. CDR3 loop: CASGSWDKGYTF. For the CDR3, the DNA is TGTGCTAGTGGTTCGTGGGACAAGGGCTACACCTTC.

This rearrangement joins TRBV7-9 to TRBJ2-2, with D perhaps TRBD2 (6 bases). The CDR3 length is 14 residues. V lost 5 bases and J lost 3, with 10 bases in between. Germline CDR1 SEHNR, CDR2 FQNEAQ (reference sequence). CDR3 DNA sequence: TGTGCCAGCAGCCGACCGGGAGACACCGGGGAGCTGTTTTTT. Encoded protein: CASSRPGDTGELFF.

In its sample, this clonotype was seen many times. CDR3 sequence (DNA): TGTGCCAGCATCACAAACTTTGGTTACAGGGCAGGGGATCAGCCCCAGCATTTT. Translating it yields CASITNFGYRAGDQPQHF. V usage is TRBV14 and J usage is TRBJ1-5; D is possibly TRBD1 (6 bases). V lost 7 bases, J lost 5 bases, and 27 bases lay in between. The CDR3 totals 18 residues. The germline V gene has CDR1 SGHDN and CDR2 FVKESK.

The table lists this clonotype with many counts. V is TRBV29-1 and J is TRBJ2-7; D is undetermined. The V and J ends lost 3 bases and 6 bases respectively, with 12 bases between them. The CDR3 runs 12 residues. Germline V gene lookup returns CDR1 SQVTM and CDR2 ANQGSEA. In nucleotides, the CDR3 is TGCAGCGTTGAGGGCGATAAGCGCGAGCAGTACTTC. This gives the protein CSVEGDKREQYF.

The table lists this clonotype with a few counts. The chain is built from TRBV7-9 and TRBJ2-5; 8 bases match TRBD2. Germline V lookup: CDR1 SEHNR, CDR2 FQNEAQ (reference sequence). This CDR3 is 15 amino acids long. The trim removed 6 bases at V and 1 base at J, leaving 7 bases unmatched. In nucleotides, the CDR3 is TGTGCCAGCAGGTCCGGCGGGAGGCCCCAAGAGACCCAGTACTTC. It yields the protein CASRSGGRPQETQYF.

A remark on this clonotype: One end of the junction fails to match germline, which may point to a read error. This chain joins TRBV5-1 and TRBJ2-7; D remains unclear. This CDR3 has 14 residues. Germline V gives CDR1 SGHRS, CDR2 YFSETQ. The CDR3 DNA sequence: TGCGCCAGCAGCTTGGTCAGCCAAGCCTACGAACAGTACTTC. Residues: CASSLVSQAYEQYF.

For this clonotype: The CDR3 end shows no conserved phenylalanine or tryptophan, and so a read error is likely. This chain connects TRBV29-1 to TRBJ2-1; unclear D gene. V was pared by 3 bases and J by 10 bases, with 19 bases between. Looked up from germline, CDR1 is SQVTM and CDR2 is ANQGSEA. The CDR3 runs 14 residues. The CDR3 sequence: CSVDGYRTHEEQFS. CDR3 DNA: TGCAGCGTTGATGGATATCGAACCCACGAAGAGCAGTTCTCT.

This chain connects TRBV4-1 to TRBJ2-5, with TRBD2 identical over 9 bases. The CDR3 is made up of 17 amino acids. The junction had 8 bases not matched to a gene; V was cut back by 1 base and J by 2 bases. The V gene's germline CDR1 is MGHRA and CDR2 YSYEKL. The CDR3 region is CASSQGGVAGVQETQYF. The CDR3 DNA sequence: TGCGCCAGCAGCCAAGGGGGAGTAGCGGGAGTTCAAGAGACCCAGTACTTC.

This clonotype came up once. Possible read error: a much larger clone is one base away. The rearrangement links TRBV6-1 to TRBJ2-3; either TRBD1 or TRBD2 may supply D (5 bases each). The CDR3 spans 18 residues. The germline gives CDR1 MNHNS, CDR2 SASEGT. In DNA form, the CDR3 reads TGTGCCAGCAGCAAGGACCTCGTTTACCGGGACCCCACAGGTACGCAGTATTTT. Translation: CASSKDLVYRDPTGTQYF.

CDR3 sequence: CSFTDSLAGLSDTQYF. The CDR3 DNA follows: TGCAGCTTCACGGACTCACTAGCGGGCCTGTCAGATACGCAGTATTTT. The chain links TRBV29-1 to TRBJ2-3, with TRBD2 matching 9 bases. Trimming cost V 8 bases and J 4 bases; bases outside gene matches: 16. The CDR3 has 16 residues. Per germline, CDR1 SQVTM and CDR2 ANQGSEA.

The chain is built from TRBV5-1 and TRBJ2-1; the D gene is possibly TRBD2 (6 bases). V lost 3 bases to trimming and J lost 3 bases, with 10 bases between them. Per germline, CDR1 SGHRS and CDR2 YFSETQ. The CDR3 length is 14 residues. The CDR3: CASSSEGLYNEQFF. The CDR3 DNA is TGCGCCAGCAGCTCGGAGGGCCTCTACAATGAGCAGTTCTTC. Full variable domain (missing parts from reference TRBV5-1 and TRBJ2-1): KAGVTQTPRYLIKTRGQQVTLSCSPISGHRSVSWYQQTPGQGLQFLFEYFSETQRNKGNFPGRFSGRQFSNSRSEMNVSTLELGDSALYLCASSSEGLYNEQFFGPGTRLTVL.

In regard to this clonotype: One base away lies a much larger clone, so this may be a sequencing read error. The final CDR3 position lacks the conserved phenylalanine or tryptophan, pointing to a likely read error. The V gene is TRBV10-3, the J gene TRBJ1-5, with 7 bases that match TRBD1. This CDR3 is 13 amino acids long. Germline CDR1 reads ENHRY; CDR2 reads SYGVKD. V shed 2 bases and J 6 bases; nucleotides not matched to a gene: 1. The CDR3 reads CAISEDRAQPQHL. The CDR3 coding sequence is TGTGCCATCAGTGAGGACAGGGCTCAGCCCCAGCATCTT.

In its sample, this clonotype was seen once. This may stem from a read error, because a much larger clone lies one nucleotide away. J is TRBJ1-5 and V is TRBV12-3 or TRBV12-4; maybe TRBD1 (5 bases). CDR3 size: 12 residues. The CDR3 DNA sequence: TGTGCCAGCACAAGGGGTTATCAGCCCCAGAATTTT. It is translated as CASTRGYQPQNF.

Points on this clonotype: One base away lies a much larger clone, so this may be a sequencing read error. The genes are TRBV28 and TRBJ2-1; 8 bases fit TRBD2. Germline V gene sequence: CDR1 MDHEN, CDR2 SYDVKM. The CDR3 consists of 15 residues. CDR3 sequence (DNA): TGTACCAGCAGTTTCGGGGCTAGCGGGTACAATGAGCAGTTCTTC. Translated: CTSSFGASGYNEQFF.

In regard to this clonotype: A read error may be the cause here, since a much bigger clone is one base away. The V call is TRBV6-5, the J call TRBJ2-3, with D unresolved. Trimming removed 4 bases at V and 2 bases at J, with 10 bases between. In germline, CDR1 is MNHEY, CDR2 SVGAGI. The CDR3 runs to 14 residues. CDR3 sequence reads: CASSSTSITDTQYF. CDR3 bases: TGTGCCAGCAGTTCCACTTCAATCACAGATACGCAGTATTTT.

At least ten counts were recorded for this clonotype. The genes are TRBV6-5 and TRBJ2-1; TRBD1 agrees at 11 bases. The CDR3 totals 16 residues. V shed 2 bases and J 9 bases; nucleotides not matched to a gene: 9. Germline CDR1 reads MNHEY; CDR2 reads SVGAGI. The CDR3 nucleotides are TGTGCCAGCAGTTACCTAAGGGACAGGGGGGGGAGTGAGCAGTTCTTC. Translating gives CASSYLRDRGGSEQFF.

With regard to this clonotype: The CDR3 carries no conserved terminal phenylalanine or tryptophan, so it likely arises from a read error. This chain connects TRBV10-3 to TRBJ1-5; D is perhaps TRBD1 (5 bases). Trimming shortened V by 6 bases and J by 0 bases, and 15 bases separated the two germline ends. CDR1 and CDR2 from the germline V gene are ENHRY and SYGVKD. The CDR3 has 16 amino acids. Here the CDR3 reads CAISLGAADSNQPQHL. Here the CDR3 DNA reads TGTGCCATCAGCCTAGGGGCAGCGGATAGCAATCAGCCCCAGCATCTT.

Worth noting for this clonotype: This may arise from a read error, as a much more abundant clone is one base away. This sequence joins TRBV6-5 and TRBJ2-2, with D maybe TRBD2 (6 bases). CDR1 and CDR2 from the germline V gene are MNHEY and SVGAGI. The CDR3 length is 15 residues. V was clipped by 5 bases and J by 0 bases, with 10 bases between them. CDR3 region: CASSHGGTNTGELFF. CDR3 coding DNA: TGTGCCAGCAGTCACGGGGGAACGAACACCGGGGAGCTGTTTTTT.

About this clonotype: This may be a read error, as it is one base from a much larger clone. The conserved phenylalanine or tryptophan normally closing the CDR3 is absent here, so this likely arose from a read error. The chain joins TRBV6-6 to TRBJ1-1, with D unresolved. Between the trimmed V and J ends, which lost 6 bases and 7 bases, there was a span of 15 bases. The CDR3 runs to 13 residues. Germline CDR1 MNHNY, CDR2 SVGAGI (reference sequence). CDR3 sequence: CASRSGRSFEAFV. In DNA, the CDR3 is TGTGCCAGCAGGTCCGGACGGAGCTTTGAAGCTTTCGTT.

With regard to this clonotype: A much more abundant neighbour one base away suggests this may be a read error. V and J are TRBV6-6 and TRBJ1-1, with unresolved D. Germline V gene data show CDR1 as MNHNY and CDR2 as SVGAGI (reference sequence). CDR3 length: 13 amino acids. The CDR3 region is CASSGQSNTEALF. The CDR3 DNA reads as TGTGCCAGCAGTGGGCAGTCGAACACTGAAGCTCTCTTT.

Of note for this clonotype: Being one base from a much bigger clone, this may be a read error. The rearrangement links TRBV4-2 to TRBJ2-5; perhaps TRBD2 as D (6 bases). The ends were cut back, 4 bases at V and 4 bases at J, with 22 bases in the middle. This CDR3 has 17 residues. CDR1 is LGHNA, CDR2 YNFKEQ, per germline. The CDR3 loop is CASSPRTTGRGRETQYF. CDR3 nucleotides: TGTGCCAGCAGCCCTCGGACTACCGGGAGAGGGAGAGAGACCCAGTACTTC.

This clonotype turned up a few times. With a much larger clone just one base away, this may be a read error. Here the CDR3 omits its conserved ending phenylalanine or tryptophan, so a read error is the likely source. This chain uses TRBV6-1 with TRBJ2-1, with 9 bases lining up with TRBD2. There are 15 residues in the CDR3. CDR1 and CDR2 from the germline V gene are MNHNS and SASEGT. The trim removed 2 bases at V and 5 bases at J, leaving 4 bases unmatched. Written as DNA, the CDR3 is TGTGCCAGCAGTGAAAAGGGACTAGCAAACAATGAGCAGTTCATC. It translates to CASSEKGLANNEQFI.

A remark on this clonotype: A read error may produce the germline difference seen at one junction end. The chain has TRBV11-2 and TRBJ2-3; D is undetermined. Germline CDR1 and CDR2: SGHAT and FQNNGV. There are 14 residues in the CDR3. This chain's CDR3 is CASSLYDGTNTQYF. CDR3 bases: TGTGCCAGCAGCTTATATGACGGCACAAATACGCAGTACTTT.

Concerning this clonotype: One end of the junction does not line up with germline, which may come from a read error. The rearrangement links TRBV29-1 to TRBJ1-1; TRBD1 aligns across 7 bases. Germline CDR1 and CDR2: SQVTM and ANQGSEA. The CDR3 is made up of 13 amino acids. The CDR3 reads CSTLGGSSTEVFF. The CDR3 coding sequence is TGCAGCACACTAGGGGGCTCTAGCACTGAAGTTTTCTTT.

In the case of this clonotype: This CDR3 is missing its conserved last phenylalanine or tryptophan, likely due to a read error. V usage is TRBV11-1 and J usage is TRBJ2-3; D perhaps matches TRBD1 (5 bases). The CDR3 contains 15 residues. Germline assignment: CDR1 SGHAT and CDR2 FQDESV (reference sequence). CDR3 sequence: CTSSLSAGKTDTQYL. CDR3 DNA: TGTACCAGCAGCTTATCGGCAGGGAAGACAGATACGCAGTATCTT.

The chain couples TRBV6-1 to TRBJ2-7; TRBD2 matches 9 bases. Germline V gives CDR1 MNHNS, CDR2 SASEGT. With 6 bases clipped from V and 3 bases from J, the junction kept 3 bases outside the gene matches. The CDR3 covers 13 residues. The CDR3 is CASRLAGDYEQYF. The CDR3 DNA is TGTGCCAGCAGATTAGCGGGGGACTACGAGCAGTACTTC.